Following are 22 T cell receptor beta chains from one sample sequenced in a study of T cells expressing NK-cell markers. TCRdb reprocessed the 5' RACE reads, keeping one entry per CDR3 protein, no DNA. In all, the sample yields about 430,000 distinct CDR3 sequences. Sequencing was carried out using blood T cells: a sorted CD56 or NKG2C T cell subset, CD4+ or CD8+ T cells, or bulk PBMC T cells (not recorded which). The receptors originated from a woman aged 50 to 60 in good health.

The chain couples TRBV6-6 to TRBJ1-6. Germline V gene sequence: CDR1 MNHNY, CDR2 SVGAGI (reference sequence). The CDR3 extends over 16 amino acids. This chain's CDR3 is CASSYSSGFANSPLHF.

The genes are TRBV24-1 and TRBJ2-3; absent DNA, TCRdb's TRBD1 call cannot be checked. The CDR3 runs to 15 residues. CDR1 and CDR2 from the germline V gene are KGHDR and SFDVKD. The chain's CDR3 is CATSVAWGSTDTQYF.

The chain links TRBV5-6 to TRBJ1-2. The CDR3 length is 12 residues. Looked up from germline, CDR1 is SGHDT and CDR2 is YYEEEE. CDR3 sequence reads: CASSLLTRGYTF.

The chain joins TRBV4-1 to TRBJ2-1; TCRdb indicates TRBD1, and absent DNA this call remains unverified. The germline gives CDR1 MGHRA, CDR2 YSYEKL. The CDR3 length is 17 residues. The CDR3 region is CPSSAPPGNGLFSEQFF.

J is TRBJ1-2 and V is TRBV6-2 or TRBV6-3; the D call of TRBD1 rests on TCRdb alone, since no DNA is present to check it. CDR1 is MNHEY, CDR2 SVGEGT, per germline. The CDR3 consists of 15 residues. The CDR3 sequence: CASSYSGREVYGYTF.

The chain has TRBV6-2 or TRBV6-3 and TRBJ2-7; TCRdb's assignment of TRBD2 cannot be checked, as there is no DNA. Germline V gives CDR1 MNHEY, CDR2 SVGEGT. The CDR3 spans 17 residues. The CDR3 loop is CASSLIPGLAIAYEQYF.

The chain employs TRBV4-1 and TRBJ2-1; no DNA is available, so the TRBD2 call from TCRdb remains unchecked. The CDR3 runs 16 residues. Germline-derived CDR1 and CDR2 are MGHRA and YSYEKL. CDR3 in amino acids: CASSQRLAGTRNEQFF.

This chain links TRBV5-1 with TRBJ2-3; without DNA, the TCRdb call of TRBD2 cannot be checked. The CDR3 consists of 15 residues. Per the germline V gene, CDR1 is SGHRS and CDR2 is YFSETQ. CDR3 loop: CASSPGLASGDTQYF.

This rearrangement joins TRBV19 to TRBJ1-2; TCRdb proposes TRBD1, but this gene call is untestable without DNA. The germline gives CDR1 LNHDA, CDR2 SQIVND (reference sequence). The CDR3 is made up of 14 amino acids. The CDR3 is CASSIRTGSYGYTF.

The V and J genes are TRBV5-1 and TRBJ2-1; TCRdb's D gene call, TRBD1, goes unchecked for lack of DNA. The CDR3 runs to 17 residues. Germline lookup yields CDR1 SGHRS and CDR2 YFSETQ. The CDR3 loop is CASSWFRDPSSYNEQFF. Based on the CDR3 plus reference TRBV5-1 and TRBJ2-1, the full variable domain is KAGVTQTPRYLIKTRGQQVTLSCSPISGHRSVSWYQQTPGQGLQFLFEYFSETQRNKGNFPGRFSGRQFSNSRSEMNVSTLELGDSALYLCASSWFRDPSSYNEQFFGPGTRLTVL.

The J gene is TRBJ2-1, the V gene TRBV12-3 or TRBV12-4; lacking DNA, the TRBD1 call made by TCRdb goes unchecked. The CDR3 is made up of 15 amino acids. The CDR3 region is CASSFGGQGKLEQFF.

CDR3: CASSVTWTSGNIQYF. This chain links TRBV12-3 or TRBV12-4 with TRBJ2-4. The CDR3 loop spans 15 amino acids.

The J gene is TRBJ1-6, the V gene TRBV7-2; the D call of TRBD1 rests on TCRdb alone, since no DNA is present to check it. CDR3 length: 15 residues. Germline lookup yields CDR1 SGHTA and CDR2 FQGNSA. CDR3 sequence reads: CASSRFRGVNSPLHF.

The chain combines TRBV7-9 with TRBJ1-1; TCRdb designates TRBD1, a call that cannot be tested without DNA. CDR3 size: 15 residues. In germline, CDR1 is SEHNR, CDR2 FQNEAQ (reference sequence). The CDR3 protein is CASSLAAGRNTEAFF.

V usage is TRBV3-1 and J usage is TRBJ2-3; lacking DNA, the TRBD2 call made by TCRdb goes unchecked. The CDR3 sequence is 14 residues long. Germline V lookup: CDR1 LGHDT, CDR2 YNNKEL (reference sequence). CDR3 in amino acids: CASSRGLGADTQYF.

J is TRBJ2-3 and V is TRBV19; TCRdb's assignment of TRBD2 cannot be checked, as there is no DNA. Per germline, CDR1 LNHDA and CDR2 SQIVND (reference sequence). This CDR3 has 16 amino acids. The CDR3: CASSLNPAGSTDTQYF.

V usage is TRBV12-3 or TRBV12-4 and J usage is TRBJ1-4. The CDR3 consists of 13 residues. Here the CDR3 reads CASREAANEKLFF.

The rearrangement joins TRBV20-1 to TRBJ2-4; no DNA is available, so the TRBD2 call from TCRdb remains unchecked. Germline V CDR1 and CDR2: DFQATT, SNEGSKA (reference sequence). The CDR3 totals 12 residues. The CDR3: CSARLAGGGQYF.

The V and J genes are TRBV5-4 and TRBJ1-6; with no DNA, the TCRdb D assignment of TRBD1 cannot be verified. The CDR3 spans 16 residues. The V gene's germline CDR1 is SGHNT and CDR2 YYREEE (reference sequence). The CDR3: CASSLGRAGSDSPLHF. Using reference TRBV5-4 and TRBJ1-6 for the parts outside the CDR3, the full variable domain is ETGVTQSPTHLIKTRGQQVTLRCSSQSGHNTVSWYQQALGQGPQFIFQYYREEENGRGNFPPRFSGLQFPNYSSELNVNALELDDSALYLCASSLGRAGSDSPLHFGNGTRLTVT.

CDR3: CATSEDRGSSKNIQYF. The V and J genes are TRBV24-1 and TRBJ2-4; the TCRdb call, TRBD1, lacks DNA for checking. The CDR3 has 16 residues. CDR1 and CDR2 (germline): KGHDR, SFDVKD.

This chain connects TRBV10-2 to TRBJ1-1. CDR3 length equals 15 residues. The V gene's germline CDR1 is WSHSY and CDR2 SAAADI. The CDR3 region is CASSESGGGSTEAFF.

This sequence joins TRBV15 and TRBJ2-3. The CDR3 has 16 amino acids. CDR1 LNHNV and CDR2 YYDKDF come from the germline V gene (reference sequence). The CDR3 is CATSRDRSGFTDTQYF.